This TCR beta chain was retrieved from a study of blood T cell repertoires in COVID-19. CDR1 is WNHNN and CDR2 is SYGVQD in the germline V gene (reference sequence). After removal of 6 bases from V and 8 bases from J, the junction contained 18 bases not matched to a gene. The CDR3 runs to 17 residues. Authors' processing steps: Reference gene primer amplification in the assay estimated nucleated cell counts. Assay used: immunoSEQ multiplex PCR; TCRdb lists only in-frame clones, some missing. Clone size and the V and J calls come from that table; the DNA yielded D and trimming. The table shows approximately 300,000 clones, with 90% occurring only once. Categorization into cohorts depended on clinical history that participants reported.

The chain combines TRBV10-1 with TRBJ2-1; 8 bases line up with TRBD1. The material sequenced was PBMCs or T cells enriched from blood (not recorded which). This sequence originates from a woman aged 18-30 years with acute COVID-19. CDR3 sequence (DNA): TGCGCCAGCAGCTCAAAGAGGGAGACAGGGGTTACCTATGAGCAGTTCTTC. Amino acid sequence: CASSSKRETGVTYEQFF.